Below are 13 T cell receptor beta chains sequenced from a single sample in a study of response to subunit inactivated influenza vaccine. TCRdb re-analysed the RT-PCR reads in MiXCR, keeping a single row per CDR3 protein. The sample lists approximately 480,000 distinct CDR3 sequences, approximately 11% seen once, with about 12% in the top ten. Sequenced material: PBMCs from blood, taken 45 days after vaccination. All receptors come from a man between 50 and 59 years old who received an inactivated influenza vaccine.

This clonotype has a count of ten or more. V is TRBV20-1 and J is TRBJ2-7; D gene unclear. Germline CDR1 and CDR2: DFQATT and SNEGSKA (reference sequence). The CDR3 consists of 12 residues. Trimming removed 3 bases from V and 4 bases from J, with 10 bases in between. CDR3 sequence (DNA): TGCAGTGCTAGTGCCCCCTCGTACGAGCAGTACTTC. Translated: CSASAPSYEQYF.

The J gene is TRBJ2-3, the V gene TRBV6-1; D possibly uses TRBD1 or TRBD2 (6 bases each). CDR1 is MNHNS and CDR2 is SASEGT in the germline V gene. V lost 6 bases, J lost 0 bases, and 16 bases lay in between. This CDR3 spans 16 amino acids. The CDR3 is CASRTGRGSSTDTQYF. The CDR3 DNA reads TGTGCCAGCAGAACAGGGCGGGGATCTAGCACAGATACGCAGTATTTT.

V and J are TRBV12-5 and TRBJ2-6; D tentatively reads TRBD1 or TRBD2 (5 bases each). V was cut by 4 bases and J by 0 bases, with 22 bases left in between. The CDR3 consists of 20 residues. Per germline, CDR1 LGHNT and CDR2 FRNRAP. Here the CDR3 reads CASGSPGTAFNFSGANVLTF. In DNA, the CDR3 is TGTGCTAGTGGTTCACCCGGGACGGCGTTTAACTTCTCTGGGGCCAACGTCCTGACTTTC. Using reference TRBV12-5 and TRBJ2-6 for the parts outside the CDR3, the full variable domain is DARVTQTPRHKVTEMGQEVTMRCQPILGHNTVFWYRQTMMQGLELLAYFRNRAPLDDSGMPKDRFSAEMPDATLATLKIQPSEPRDSAVYFCASGSPGTAFNFSGANVLTFGAGSRLTVL.

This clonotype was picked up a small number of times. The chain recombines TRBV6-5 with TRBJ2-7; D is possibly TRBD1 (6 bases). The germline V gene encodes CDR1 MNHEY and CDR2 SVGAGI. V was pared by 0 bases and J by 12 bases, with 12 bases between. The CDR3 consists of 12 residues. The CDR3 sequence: CASSYSRDTLYF. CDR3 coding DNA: TGTGCCAGCAGTTACTCTCGGGACACTTTGTACTTC.

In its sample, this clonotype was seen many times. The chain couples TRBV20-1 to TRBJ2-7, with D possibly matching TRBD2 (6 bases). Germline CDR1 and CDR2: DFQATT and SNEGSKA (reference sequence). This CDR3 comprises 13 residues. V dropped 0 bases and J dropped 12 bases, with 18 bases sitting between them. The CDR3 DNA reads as TGCAGTGCTAGAGACGGGGGAGATGGGCAGTGGTACTTC. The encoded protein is CSARDGGDGQWYF.

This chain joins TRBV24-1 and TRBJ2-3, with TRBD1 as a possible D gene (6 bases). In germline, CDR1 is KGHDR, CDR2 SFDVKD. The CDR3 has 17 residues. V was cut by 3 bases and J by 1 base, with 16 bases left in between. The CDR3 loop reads CATSDPTGIEGTDTQYF. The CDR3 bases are TGTGCCACCAGTGATCCTACAGGGATTGAGGGCACAGATACGCAGTATTTT.

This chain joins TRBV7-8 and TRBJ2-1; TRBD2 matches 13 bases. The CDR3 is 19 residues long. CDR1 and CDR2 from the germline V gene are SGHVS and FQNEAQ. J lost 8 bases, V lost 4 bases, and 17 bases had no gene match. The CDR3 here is CASSYPLAGGPSFIDEQFF. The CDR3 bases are TGTGCCAGCAGCTACCCACTAGCGGGGGGGCCGTCTTTCATTGATGAGCAGTTCTTC.

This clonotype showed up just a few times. In nucleotides, the CDR3 is TGTGCCAGCAGTTACTCGGGAAACACAGATACGCAGTATTTT. Protein: CASSYSGNTDTQYF. This chain links TRBV6-5 with TRBJ2-3; D gene ambiguous. The CDR3 is made up of 14 amino acids. V was cut by 0 bases and J by 2 bases, with 6 bases left in between. CDR1 MNHEY and CDR2 SVGAGI come from the germline V gene.

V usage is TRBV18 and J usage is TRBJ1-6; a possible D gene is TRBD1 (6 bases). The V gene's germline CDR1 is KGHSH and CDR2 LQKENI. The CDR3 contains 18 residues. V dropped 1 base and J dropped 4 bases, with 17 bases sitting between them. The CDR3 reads CASSPQFGGQIYNSPLHF. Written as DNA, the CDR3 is TGTGCCAGCTCACCACAGTTTGGCGGACAGATATATAATTCACCCCTCCACTTT.

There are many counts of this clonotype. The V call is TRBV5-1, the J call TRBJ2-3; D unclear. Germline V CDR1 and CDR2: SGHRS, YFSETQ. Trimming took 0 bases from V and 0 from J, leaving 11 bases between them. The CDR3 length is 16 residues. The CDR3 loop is CASSLESRLSTDTQYF. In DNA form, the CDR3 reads TGCGCCAGCAGCTTGGAGTCAAGACTTAGCACAGATACGCAGTATTTT.

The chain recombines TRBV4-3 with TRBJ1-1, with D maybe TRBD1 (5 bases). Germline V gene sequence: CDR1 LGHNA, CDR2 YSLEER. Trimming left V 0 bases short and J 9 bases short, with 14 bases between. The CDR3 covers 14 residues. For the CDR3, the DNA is TGCGCCAGCAGCCAAGACCCTGGGGGAAGAAAAGCTTTCTTT. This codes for CASSQDPGGRKAFF.

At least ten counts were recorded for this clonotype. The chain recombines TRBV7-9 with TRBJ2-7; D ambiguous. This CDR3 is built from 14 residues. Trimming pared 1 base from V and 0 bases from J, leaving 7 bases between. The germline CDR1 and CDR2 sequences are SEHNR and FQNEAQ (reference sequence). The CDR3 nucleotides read TGTGCCAGCAGCTTAGTCGCAGGCTCCTACGAGCAGTACTTC. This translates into CASSLVAGSYEQYF. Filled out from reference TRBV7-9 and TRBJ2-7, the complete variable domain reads DTGVSQNPRHKITKRGQNVTFRCDPISEHNRLYWYRQTLGQGPEFLTYFQNEAQLEKSRLLSDRFSAERPKGSFSTLEIQRTEQGDSAMYLCASSLVAGSYEQYFGPGTRLTVT.

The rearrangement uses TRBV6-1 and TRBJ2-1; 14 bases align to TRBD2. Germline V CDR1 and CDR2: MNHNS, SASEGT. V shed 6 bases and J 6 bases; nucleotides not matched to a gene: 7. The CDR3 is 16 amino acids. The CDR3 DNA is TGTGCCAGCAGAAAGGGACTAGCGGGAGATGGCAATGAGCAGTTCTTC. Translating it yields CASRKGLAGDGNEQFF.